This T cell receptor (beta chain) was identified in a study of blood T cell repertoires in COVID-19. For the study at large: Sample material is recorded as cDNA or gDNA derived from T cells, B-cell-depleted T cells, or PBMCs.

The method was immunoSEQ multiplex PCR; TCRdb's version includes in-frame clones alone and lacks a portion of them. The sample has about 190,000 clones; roughly 84% are singletons. V shed 5 bases and J shed 2 bases, with 9 bases lying between them. CDR3 size: 13 residues. Germline CDR1 reads SGHTA; CDR2 reads FQGTGA. The clonotype was recovered from a woman under 40 who had recovered from COVID-19. The rearrangement joins TRBV7-3 to TRBJ1-1; D is uncertain. Sequenced material: PBMCs or T cells enriched from blood (not recorded which). CDR3 residues: CASSTRGNTEAFF. DNA for the CDR3: TGTGCCAGCAGCACCCGGGGTAACACTGAAGCTTTCTTT.